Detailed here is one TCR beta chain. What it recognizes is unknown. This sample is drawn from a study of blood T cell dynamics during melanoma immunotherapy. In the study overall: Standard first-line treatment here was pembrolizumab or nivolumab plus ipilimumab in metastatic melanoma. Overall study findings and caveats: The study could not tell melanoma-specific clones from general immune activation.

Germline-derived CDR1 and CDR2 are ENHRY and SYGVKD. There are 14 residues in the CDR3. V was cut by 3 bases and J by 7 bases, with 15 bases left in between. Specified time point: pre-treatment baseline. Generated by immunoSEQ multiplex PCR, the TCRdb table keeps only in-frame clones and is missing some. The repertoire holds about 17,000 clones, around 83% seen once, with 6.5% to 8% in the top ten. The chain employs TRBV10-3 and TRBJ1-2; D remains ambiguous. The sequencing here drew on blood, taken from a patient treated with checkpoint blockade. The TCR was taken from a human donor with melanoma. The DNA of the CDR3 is TGTGCCATCAGTGACGGCGGCAGGACGATTGGCTACACCTTC. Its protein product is CAISDGGRTIGYTF.